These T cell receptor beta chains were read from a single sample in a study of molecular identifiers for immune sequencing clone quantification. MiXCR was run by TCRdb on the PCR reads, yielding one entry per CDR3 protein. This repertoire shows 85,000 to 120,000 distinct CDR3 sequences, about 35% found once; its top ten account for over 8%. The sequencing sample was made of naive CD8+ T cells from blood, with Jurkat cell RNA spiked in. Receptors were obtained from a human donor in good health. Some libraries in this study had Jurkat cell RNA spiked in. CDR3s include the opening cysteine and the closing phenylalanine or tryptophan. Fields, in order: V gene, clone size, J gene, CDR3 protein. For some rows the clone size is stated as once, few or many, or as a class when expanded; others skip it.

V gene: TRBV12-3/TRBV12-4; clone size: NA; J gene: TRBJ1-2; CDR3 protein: CASSPTGNSDYTF
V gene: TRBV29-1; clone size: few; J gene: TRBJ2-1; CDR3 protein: CSVESWGKNEQFF
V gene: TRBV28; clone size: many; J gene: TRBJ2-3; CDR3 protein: CASSERADTQYF
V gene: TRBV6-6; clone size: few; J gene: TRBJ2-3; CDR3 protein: CASTVERDTQYF
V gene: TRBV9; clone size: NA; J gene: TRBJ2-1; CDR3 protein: CASSVGTSHNEQFF
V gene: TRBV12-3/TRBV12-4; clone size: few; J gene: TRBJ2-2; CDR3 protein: CASSMGQRVNTGELFF
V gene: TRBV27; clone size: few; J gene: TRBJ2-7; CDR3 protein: CASSLNGDHEQYF
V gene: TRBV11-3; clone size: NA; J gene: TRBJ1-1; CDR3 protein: CASSLKRGEAFF
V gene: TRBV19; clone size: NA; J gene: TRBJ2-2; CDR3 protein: CASATASNTGELFF
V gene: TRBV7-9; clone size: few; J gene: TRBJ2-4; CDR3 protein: CASSQWGTLAKNIQYF
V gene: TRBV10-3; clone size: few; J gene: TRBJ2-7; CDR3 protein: CAISSGPYEQYF
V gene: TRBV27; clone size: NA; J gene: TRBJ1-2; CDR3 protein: CASSFSRGPYGYTF
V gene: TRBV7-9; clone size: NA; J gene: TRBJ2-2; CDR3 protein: CASSLGESWAENTGELFF
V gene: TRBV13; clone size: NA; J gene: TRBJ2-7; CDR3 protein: CASSSGLTYEQYF
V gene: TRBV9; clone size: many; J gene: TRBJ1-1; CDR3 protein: CASSPFQGNTEAFF
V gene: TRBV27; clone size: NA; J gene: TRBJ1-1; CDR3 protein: CASSPALPNTEAFF
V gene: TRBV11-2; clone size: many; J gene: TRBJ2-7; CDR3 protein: CASSLGVGEQYF
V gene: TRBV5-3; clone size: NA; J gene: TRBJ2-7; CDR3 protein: CASASVANSYEQYF
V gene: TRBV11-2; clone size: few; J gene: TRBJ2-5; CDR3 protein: CASSLGTEVPETQYF
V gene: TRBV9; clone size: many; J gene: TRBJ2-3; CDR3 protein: CASSSGLTDTQYF
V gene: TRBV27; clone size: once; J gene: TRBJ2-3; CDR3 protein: CASTHLTGGTDTRYF
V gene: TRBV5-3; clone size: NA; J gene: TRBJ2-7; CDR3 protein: CASSLGRDLRFQEQYF
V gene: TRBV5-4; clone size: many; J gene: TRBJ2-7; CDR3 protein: CASSSDGVRQYF
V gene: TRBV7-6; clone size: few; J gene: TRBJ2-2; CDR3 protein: CASSLLRVDTGELFF
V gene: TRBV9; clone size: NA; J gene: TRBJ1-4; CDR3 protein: CASSVEGTVNEKLFF
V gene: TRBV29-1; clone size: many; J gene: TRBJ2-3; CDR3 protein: CSVDRERGTDTQYF
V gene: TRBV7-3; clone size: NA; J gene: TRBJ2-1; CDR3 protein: CASSLSNVAGGEQFF
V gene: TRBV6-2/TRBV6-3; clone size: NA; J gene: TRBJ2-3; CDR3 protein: CASRLLATQYF
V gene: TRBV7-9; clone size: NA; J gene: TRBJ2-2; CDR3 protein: CASSSSERGGRVTNTGELFF
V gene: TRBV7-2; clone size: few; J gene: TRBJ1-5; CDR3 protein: CASSLTGFTLGNQPQHF
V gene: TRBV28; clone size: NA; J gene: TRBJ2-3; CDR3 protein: CASSPKRERDTQYF
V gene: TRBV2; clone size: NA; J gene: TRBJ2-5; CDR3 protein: CARGLADQETQYF
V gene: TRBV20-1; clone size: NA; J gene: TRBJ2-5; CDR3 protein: CSAPGLSGRYRETQYF
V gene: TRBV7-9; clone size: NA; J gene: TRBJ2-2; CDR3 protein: CASSLALGGFAGELFF
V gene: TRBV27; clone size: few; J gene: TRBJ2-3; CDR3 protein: CASSSFLAGVTDTQYF
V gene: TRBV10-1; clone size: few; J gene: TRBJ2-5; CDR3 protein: CASSDQGLAGGEETQYF
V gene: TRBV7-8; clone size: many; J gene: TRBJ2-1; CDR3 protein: CASSFPAGVYNEQFF
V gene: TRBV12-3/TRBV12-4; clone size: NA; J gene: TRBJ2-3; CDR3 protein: CASSPGTADSTDTQYF
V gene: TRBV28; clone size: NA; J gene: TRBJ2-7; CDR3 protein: CASSDRGASYEQYF
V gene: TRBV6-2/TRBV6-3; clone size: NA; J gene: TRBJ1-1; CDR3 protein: CASSSSGLRLENTEAFF
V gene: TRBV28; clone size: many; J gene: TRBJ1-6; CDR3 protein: CASSWGTEDNSPLHF
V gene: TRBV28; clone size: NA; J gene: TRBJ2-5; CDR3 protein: CASSLSPGLAGETQYF
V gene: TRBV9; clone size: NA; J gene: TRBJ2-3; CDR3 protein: CACSPPERPDTQYF
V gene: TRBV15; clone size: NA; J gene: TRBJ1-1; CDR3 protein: CATSREGTEAFF
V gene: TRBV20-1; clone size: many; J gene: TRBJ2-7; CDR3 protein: CSATKGYEQYF
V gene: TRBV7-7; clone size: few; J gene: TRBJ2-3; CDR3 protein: CASSPTRGLAGVADTQYF
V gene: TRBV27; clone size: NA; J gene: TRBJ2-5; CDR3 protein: CASSGSTSGIFETQYF
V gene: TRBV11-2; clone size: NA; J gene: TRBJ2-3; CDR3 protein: CASSHGRGASTDTQYF
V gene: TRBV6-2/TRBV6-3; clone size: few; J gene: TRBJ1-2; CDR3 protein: CASRLPIWSANYGYTF
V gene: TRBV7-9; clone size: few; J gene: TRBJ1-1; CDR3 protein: CASSFFGTTEAFF
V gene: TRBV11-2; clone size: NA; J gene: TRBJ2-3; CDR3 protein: CASSSPSLRSTDTQYF
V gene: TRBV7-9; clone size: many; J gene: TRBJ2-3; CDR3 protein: CASSLVGALTDTQYF
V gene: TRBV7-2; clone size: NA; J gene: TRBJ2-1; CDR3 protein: CASSLIGGTYNEQFF
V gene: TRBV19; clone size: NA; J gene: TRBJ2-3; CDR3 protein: CASRGTGTDTQYF
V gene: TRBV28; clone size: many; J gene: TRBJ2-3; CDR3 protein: CASSYGTADTQYF
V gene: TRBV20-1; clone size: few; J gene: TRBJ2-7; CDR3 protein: CSADPLMGGAVNEQYF
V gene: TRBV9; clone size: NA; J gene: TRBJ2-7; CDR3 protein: CASSGLAGPSYEQYF
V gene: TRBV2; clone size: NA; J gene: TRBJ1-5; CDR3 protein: CASSLRQNRSNQPLHF
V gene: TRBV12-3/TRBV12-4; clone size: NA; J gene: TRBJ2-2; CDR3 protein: CASSLKKNTGELFF
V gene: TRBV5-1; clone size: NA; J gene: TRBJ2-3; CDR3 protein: CASSIGLAGGGDSQYF